Presented here are 7 T cell receptor beta chains from one specimen sequenced in a study of technical replicates of blood from a handful of donors. Measured with immunoSEQ multiplex PCR; TCRdb has only the in-frame clones, and not every one. The repertoire holds 75,000 to 90,000 clones, with approximately 96% as singletons. Sequenced: T cells isolated from PBMCs. Source of these receptors: a human donor in good health.

The rearrangement uses TRBV4-2 and TRBJ2-1; 9 nucleotides agree with TRBD2. Germline CDR1 reads LGHNA; CDR2 reads YNFKEQ. V trimming: 0 bases; J trimming: 10 bases; junction bases outside the gene matches: 7. This CDR3 is built from 15 residues. The CDR3 region has the DNA TGTGCCAGCAGCCAAGAGAAGGGACTAGCAGGAGAGCAGTTCTTC. The encoded protein is CASSQEKGLAGEQFF.

The rearrangement links TRBV4-2 to TRBJ2-7, with 10 bases aligning to TRBD2. CDR3 length equals 17 residues. Germline trimming cut 1 base from V and 1 base from J; bases unmatched to any gene: 7. The germline CDR1 and CDR2 sequences are LGHNA and YNFKEQ. CDR3 amino acids: CASSQVASGRPSYEQYF. The CDR3 DNA follows: TGTGCCAGCAGCCAAGTGGCTAGCGGGAGACCTTCCTACGAGCAGTACTTC.

This sequence joins TRBV27 and TRBJ2-1, with D possibly matching TRBD1 (5 bases). The germline CDR1 and CDR2 sequences are MNHEY and SMNVEV (reference sequence). V was clipped by 1 base and J by 7 bases, with 5 bases between them. The CDR3 consists of 12 residues. As DNA, the CDR3 is TGTGCCAGCAGTTTATACAGGAATGAGCAGTTCTTC. Translation gives CASSLYRNEQFF.

The chain uses TRBV11-3 and TRBJ1-1; D perhaps matches TRBD1 (5 bases). The CDR3 is made up of 12 amino acids. The V gene's germline CDR1 is SGHNT and CDR2 YENEEA. V lost 3 bases and J lost 11, with 13 bases in between. This CDR3 is CASSLTWEGAFF. In DNA, the CDR3 is TGTGCCAGCAGCTTGACATGGGAGGGGGCTTTCTTT.

The chain is built from TRBV5-1 and TRBJ2-1, with D maybe TRBD2 (6 bases). Germline loops: CDR1 SGHRS, CDR2 YFSETQ. The V end lost 1 base, the J end lost 7 bases, and 15 bases lay between the germline ends. The CDR3 totals 15 residues. CDR3 protein: CASSLYGSSGNEQFF. Here the CDR3 DNA reads TGCGCCAGCAGCTTGTACGGGAGCAGCGGGAATGAGCAGTTCTTC.

This chain uses TRBV7-8 with TRBJ2-5; D is perhaps TRBD1 (5 bases). From germline, CDR1 is SGHVS and CDR2 FQNEAQ. The CDR3 is 14 amino acids. The germline V and J ends were trimmed by 5 bases and 2 bases, with 12 bases remaining between them. The CDR3 DNA reads TGTGCCAGCAGCCTCAGGGTTAGACAAGAGACCCAGTACTTC. This gives the protein CASSLRVRQETQYF.

This rearrangement joins TRBV27 to TRBJ1-5, with D perhaps matching TRBD1 (6 bases). Looked up from germline, CDR1 is MNHEY and CDR2 is SMNVEV (reference sequence). CDR3 size: 14 residues. Deletions cut 6 bases from V and 7 bases from J, with 16 bases between. The CDR3 reads CASSLMSGQQPQHF. Here the CDR3 DNA reads TGTGCCAGCAGCTTAATGAGCGGACAGCAGCCCCAGCATTTT.